These 12 T cell receptor beta chains came from one sample sequenced in a study of T cell changes during pregnancy in multiple sclerosis. TCRdb's table, derived via immunoSEQ multiplex PCR, lists solely in-frame clones and lacks some. The table has about 100,000 clones, more than 85% seen once. The material sequenced was peripheral blood, taken in the second trimester of pregnancy. The source of these receptors is a female donor with multiple sclerosis, enrolled in a pregnancy study.

The sample holds one count of this clone. The rearrangement links TRBV19 to TRBJ2-7; D unresolved. Trimming took 5 bases from V and 3 from J, leaving 14 bases between them. The CDR3 length is 14 residues. Germline V gene data show CDR1 as LNHDA and CDR2 as SQIVND (reference sequence). CDR3 DNA: TGTGCCAGTAGTGAACCCTCCCGTAGCTACGAGCAGTACTTC. It translates to CASSEPSRSYEQYF.

The J gene is TRBJ2-1, the V gene TRBV19; 12 nucleotides agree with TRBD2. The V segment lost 3 bases and the J segment 6 bases; nucleotides outside the gene matches: 3. The CDR3 length is 15 residues. Germline V gene lookup returns CDR1 LNHDA and CDR2 SQIVND (reference sequence). CDR3 region: CASSIWTSGTNEQFF. The CDR3 bases are TGTGCCAGTAGTATCTGGACTAGCGGGACCAATGAGCAGTTCTTC. Using reference TRBV19 and TRBJ2-1 for the parts outside the CDR3, the full variable domain is DGGITQSPKYLFRKEGQNVTLSCEQNLNHDAMYWYRQDPGQGLRLIYYSQIVNDFQKGDIAEGYSVSREKKESFPLTVTSAQKNPTAFYLCASSIWTSGTNEQFFGPGTRLTVL.

This chain joins TRBV28 and TRBJ2-2; maybe TRBD2 (5 bases). The CDR3 is 15 amino acids. Deletions cut 8 bases from V and 0 bases from J, with 13 bases between. Germline V gene lookup returns CDR1 MDHEN and CDR2 SYDVKM. This CDR3 reads CASLGGRTNTGELFF. CDR3 nucleotides: TGTGCCAGCTTGGGCGGGCGAACGAACACCGGGGAGCTGTTTTTT.

This clone was detected only once. The V call is TRBV29-1, the J call TRBJ2-2; TRBD2 matches 8 bases. The CDR3 totals 15 residues. From germline, CDR1 is SQVTM and CDR2 ANQGSEA. Trimming took 5 bases from V and 5 from J; bases not matched to a gene: 10. The CDR3 region has the DNA TGCAGCGTTTCCCGGGGGGGAGTAAGGACCGGGGAGCTGTTTTTT. It specifies CSVSRGGVRTGELFF.

The gene calls are TRBV7-6 and TRBJ2-1, with 7 nucleotides matching TRBD2. Germline assignment: CDR1 SGHVS and CDR2 FNYEAQ. The CDR3 sequence is 13 residues long. Trimming cost V 2 bases and J 7 bases; bases outside gene matches: 2. The CDR3 region has the DNA TGTGCCAGCAGCTTAAAGCGGGATAATGAGCAGTTCTTC. Its translation: CASSLKRDNEQFF.

The V gene is TRBV20-1, the J gene TRBJ1-2; D is uncertain. Germline values: CDR1 DFQATT, CDR2 SNEGSKA (reference sequence). The V gene lost 6 bases and the J gene lost 6 bases, with 11 bases spanning the gap. This CDR3 region has 11 residues. In nucleotides, the CDR3 is TGCAGTGCACTAATCGGTGATGGCTACACCTTC. Protein sequence: CSALIGDGYTF.

The chain recombines TRBV19 with TRBJ1-1; unclear D gene. Germline CDR1 LNHDA, CDR2 SQIVND (reference sequence). CDR3 length equals 15 residues. V gave up 4 bases and J gave up 1 base, with 13 bases separating them. This CDR3 is CASSTVFPRNTEAFF. The CDR3 DNA follows: TGTGCCAGTAGTACCGTTTTTCCGAGGAACACTGAAGCTTTCTTT.

This clone was seen only once. This chain joins TRBV9 and TRBJ2-1; 9 bases line up with TRBD2. Trimming cost V 7 bases and J 6 bases; bases outside gene matches: 11. Germline V gives CDR1 SGDLS, CDR2 YYNGEE. This CDR3 has 15 amino acids. The CDR3 protein is CASSPGLAWGNEQFF. The CDR3 coding sequence is TGTGCCAGCTCTCCCGGACTAGCGTGGGGCAATGAGCAGTTCTTC.

This chain connects TRBV9 to TRBJ2-3; 9 bases agree with TRBD1. The trim removed 4 bases at V and 2 bases at J, leaving 8 bases unmatched. The CDR3 covers 16 residues. The germline V gene has CDR1 SGDLS and CDR2 YYNGEE. The CDR3 DNA is TGTGCCAGCAGCCTCTTAGGGACAGGGTCCACAGATACGCAGTATTTT. It specifies CASSLLGTGSTDTQYF.

This clone was recorded once. The chain recombines TRBV19 with TRBJ1-5; TRBD1 matches at 9 bases. V lost 4 bases to trimming and J lost 7 bases; unmatched junction nucleotides: 11. The CDR3 totals 16 residues. Germline CDR1 and CDR2: LNHDA and SQIVND (reference sequence). In DNA form, the CDR3 reads TGTGCCAGTAGTACTCCGGGACAGGGATATAGGCAGCCCCAGCATTTT. Translating it yields CASSTPGQGYRQPQHF.

The chain couples TRBV6-5 to TRBJ1-3, with no clear D. This CDR3 has 14 amino acids. V was shortened by 4 bases and J by 7 bases, with 14 bases between the two germline ends. Germline V CDR1 and CDR2: MNHEY, SVGAGI. DNA of the CDR3: TGTGCCAGCAGTTCAACCGTGGCGGTGAACACCATATATTTT. Translating it yields CASSSTVAVNTIYF.

This sequence joins TRBV6-4 and TRBJ2-3, with 8 bases matching TRBD1. The CDR3 length is 16 residues. V dropped 0 bases and J dropped 8; count of bases not matched to a gene: 10. Per the germline V gene, CDR1 is MRHNA and CDR2 is SNTAGT. The CDR3 spells CASSDSNGQGSGTQYF. The CDR3 DNA follows: TGTGCCAGCAGTGACTCGAACGGACAGGGATCGGGTACGCAGTATTTT.